This T cell receptor beta chain was sequenced for a study of post-analysis software for immune sequencing data. CDR3 size: 15 residues. V was pared by 3 bases and J by 3 bases, with 12 bases between. Study findings and constraints: Comparison of patients with controls showed about 5 TRBV segments more frequent in patients, TRBV5-6, TRBV5-1 and TRBV20-1 among them.

TCR beta cDNA libraries included unique molecular identifiers. There were roughly 0.95 to 11 million T cells, and roughly 0.5 million cDNA molecules came from them. TCRdb reprocessed the PCR reads via MiXCR and lists one record per CDR3 protein. The sample records about 540,000 distinct CDR3 sequences, 30% to 40% being singletons. Only a few counts were recorded for this clonotype. Its target is unknown. This TCR was sampled from a girl under 18 with multiple sclerosis. This sequence joins TRBV12-3 or TRBV12-4 and TRBJ2-1; weak D call: TRBD1 (6 bases). The sample taken for sequencing was blood. CDR3 in DNA: TGTGCCAGCAGTTTCCTACAGGGTGTCTACAATGAGCAGTTCTTC. This codes for CASSFLQGVYNEQFF.